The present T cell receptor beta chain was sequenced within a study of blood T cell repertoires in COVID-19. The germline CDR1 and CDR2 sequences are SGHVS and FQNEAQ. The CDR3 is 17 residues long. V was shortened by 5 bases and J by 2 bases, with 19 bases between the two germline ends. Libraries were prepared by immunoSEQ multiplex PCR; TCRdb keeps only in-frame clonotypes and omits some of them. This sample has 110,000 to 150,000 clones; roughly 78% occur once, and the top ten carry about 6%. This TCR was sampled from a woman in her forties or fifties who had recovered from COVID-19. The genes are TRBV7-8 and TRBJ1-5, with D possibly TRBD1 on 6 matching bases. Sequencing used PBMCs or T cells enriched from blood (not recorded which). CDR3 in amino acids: CASSPFVGANRNQPQHF. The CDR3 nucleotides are TGTGCCAGCAGCCCTTTCGTGGGGGCAAATCGCAATCAGCCCCAGCATTTT.